One sample yielded the 25 T cell receptor beta chains listed below, sequenced in a study of blood T cell repertoires in COVID-19 (dated by TCRdb to about 2020). Library creation used the immunoSEQ multiplex PCR assay. TCRdb provides this immuneACCESS table in a form limited to in-frame rearrangements. Some clones are lacking; in checked studies, under half of them reflect an unresolved V gene, and why the rest are absent is not known. The sample yields approximately 300,000 clones; about 86% were counted once. The ten largest clones represent 0.95% to 1.5% of the sample. The sequenced material came from peripheral blood. The origin of the receptors is a woman aged 50 to 60 with acute or convalescent COVID-19.

Points on this clone: Other DNA sequences of this sample code for an identical CDR3. V usage is TRBV9 and J usage is TRBJ1-1, with D tentatively TRBD1 (6 bases). CDR3 length equals 15 residues. The ends were cut back, 2 bases at V and 1 base at J, with 12 bases in the middle. CDR1 and CDR2 from the germline V gene are SGDLS and YYNGEE. CDR3 sequence reads: CASSVGGPGNTEAFF. The CDR3 nucleotides read TGTGCCAGCAGCGTGGGGGGGCCAGGGAACACTGAAGCTTTCTTT.

V and J are TRBV6-2 or TRBV6-3 and TRBJ2-7; TRBD2 matches at 10 bases. CDR3 length: 15 residues. Germline V lookup: CDR1 MNHEY, CDR2 SVGEGT. The V gene end was trimmed by 4 bases and the J gene end by 0 bases; junction bases not matched to a gene: 3. CDR3 bases: TGTGCCAGCAGTTCACTAGCGGGGACCTCCTACGAGCAGTACTTC. It specifies CASSSLAGTSYEQYF.

The chain is built from TRBV7-2 and TRBJ2-3; TRBD2 matches at 9 bases. This CDR3 has 15 residues. The J segment lost 6 bases and the V segment lost 3 bases, leaving 7 bases of the junction unmatched. CDR1 is SGHTA and CDR2 is FQGNSA in the germline V gene. The CDR3 sequence: CASSFAGGWGDTQYF. The CDR3 DNA follows: TGTGCCAGCAGCTTCGCGGGAGGGTGGGGGGATACGCAGTATTTT.

The chain combines TRBV5-4 with TRBJ2-5; D is perhaps TRBD1 (5 bases). CDR1 and CDR2 from the germline V gene are SGHNT and YYREEE (reference sequence). Trimming stripped 3 bases from V and 5 bases from J, with 8 bases between. The CDR3 spans 12 residues. The CDR3 loop is CASSSRGETQYF. DNA of the CDR3: TGTGCCAGCAGCTCTAGGGGCGAGACCCAGTACTTC.

This chain uses TRBV7-9 with TRBJ2-3, with D possibly being TRBD2 (6 bases). Germline V gene lookup returns CDR1 SEHNR and CDR2 FQNEAQ (reference sequence). The length of the CDR3 is 14 residues. Trimming stripped 8 bases from V and 3 bases from J, with 15 bases between. CDR3: CASVTGVVTDTQYF. The CDR3 DNA reads as TGTGCCAGCGTTACGGGAGTAGTAACAGATACGCAGTATTTT.

The chain has TRBV11-2 and TRBJ1-1; the match to TRBD1 covers 10 bases. CDR3 length: 12 residues. The V segment lost 4 bases and the J segment 10 bases; nucleotides outside the gene matches: 3. Germline V gene data show CDR1 as SGHAT and CDR2 as FQNNGV. The DNA for the CDR3 is TGTGCCAGCAGCTCTTGGGACAGGGGAGCTTTCTTT. This gives the protein CASSSWDRGAFF.

In this sample, this clone turned up once. The rearrangement uses TRBV28 and TRBJ2-1, with D possibly matching TRBD2 (6 bases). This CDR3 comprises 17 residues. The V gene's germline CDR1 is MDHEN and CDR2 SYDVKM. V was cut by 6 bases and J by 8 bases, with 26 bases left in between. This CDR3 reads CASSLPKGGNQSHEQFF. For the CDR3, the DNA is TGTGCCAGCAGCCTACCCAAGGGCGGGAATCAGTCTCATGAGCAGTTCTTC.

The V call is TRBV18, the J call TRBJ2-3, with a tentative D call TRBD2 (6 bases). V was pared by 3 bases and J by 2 bases, with 18 bases between. CDR1 is KGHSH and CDR2 is LQKENI in the germline V gene. This CDR3 is built from 17 residues. In DNA form, the CDR3 reads TGTGCCAGCTCACCCAATCTAGGGCGGGATAACACAGATACGCAGTATTTT. It yields the protein CASSPNLGRDNTDTQYF.

This chain links TRBV6-5 with TRBJ1-1; 7 nucleotides agree with TRBD1. CDR1 is MNHEY, CDR2 SVGAGI, per germline. J gave up 11 bases and V 4 bases, and 10 bases lay outside the gene matches. The CDR3 sequence is 13 residues long. The CDR3 nucleotides read TGTGCCAGCAGTTCCAGCAACAGGGGCCAGGCTTTCTTT. Translated, it gives CASSSSNRGQAFF.

This clone showed up just once. V usage is TRBV6-2 or TRBV6-3 and J usage is TRBJ2-4; 9 bases agree with TRBD1. There are 15 residues in the CDR3. Trimming took 4 bases from V and 4 from J; bases not matched to a gene: 5. The germline V gene has CDR1 MNHEY and CDR2 SVGEGT. The CDR3 spells CASSSWDREKNIQYF. The CDR3 coding sequence is TGTGCCAGCAGTTCTTGGGACAGGGAAAAAAACATTCAGTACTTC.

The V call is TRBV15, the J call TRBJ2-1; a weak D match, TRBD2 (6 bases). The CDR3 is 16 residues long. V was cut by 0 bases and J by 6 bases, with 15 bases left in between. Germline V gene sequence: CDR1 LNHNV, CDR2 YYDKDF (reference sequence). CDR3 nucleotides: TGTGCCACCAGCAGAGAGTACACGGGACTCGCCAATGAGCAGTTCTTC. Protein: CATSREYTGLANEQFF.

J is TRBJ1-6 and V is TRBV5-5, with D possibly matching TRBD1 (6 bases). V lost 2 bases, J lost 7 bases, and 22 bases lay in between. The germline V gene has CDR1 SGHKS and CDR2 YYEKEE (reference sequence). CDR3 length equals 18 residues. The CDR3 DNA follows: TGTGCCAGCAGCTTTGGCACAGGCGGTGGGGGGGCGAATTCACCCCTCCACTTT. Translation: CASSFGTGGGGANSPLHF.

The CDR3, as DNA: TGCGCCAGCACCAACAGGGGGCAGGACACTGAAGCTTTCTTT. Translating gives CASTNRGQDTEAFF. The J gene is TRBJ1-1, the V gene TRBV5-1, with TRBD1 matching 9 bases. Trimming took 6 bases from V and 3 from J; bases not matched to a gene: 6. Germline CDR1 and CDR2: SGHRS and YFSETQ. The CDR3 extends over 14 amino acids.

This chain uses TRBV3-1 (or the pseudogene TRBV3-2) with TRBJ2-5, with 9 positions matching TRBD1. From germline, CDR1 is LGHDT and CDR2 YNNKEL (reference sequence). The ends lost 11 bases at V and 5 bases at J; junction bases unmatched: 9. CDR3 length: 13 amino acids. Here the CDR3 reads CAHCSDRGETQYF. CDR3 bases: TGTGCCCACTGCTCAGACAGGGGGGAGACCCAGTACTTC.

This chain connects TRBV12-5 to TRBJ1-1, with D tentatively TRBD1 (5 bases). Per the germline V gene, CDR1 is LGHNT and CDR2 is FRNRAP. Trimming took off 0 bases at V and 4 bases at J, with 15 bases between the two ends. There are 16 residues in the CDR3. CDR3 protein: CASGLVVSRQGTEAFF. The CDR3 DNA reads TGTGCTAGTGGTTTGGTAGTGAGCCGGCAGGGCACTGAAGCTTTCTTT.

This chain connects TRBV4-1 to TRBJ1-6, with D possibly TRBD1 on 6 matching bases. This CDR3 is 14 amino acids long. The germline V gene encodes CDR1 MGHRA and CDR2 YSYEKL. V dropped 2 bases and J dropped 7 bases, with 9 bases sitting between them. The CDR3 sequence is CASSQTGRNSPLHF. The CDR3, as DNA: TGCGCCAGCAGCCAAACAGGGCGCAATTCACCCCTCCACTTT.

This clone was seen a few times. The gene calls are TRBV15 and TRBJ1-3; 7 bases align to TRBD1. The V and J ends lost 5 bases and 7 bases, in that order; junction bases with no gene match: 14. Germline lookup yields CDR1 LNHNV and CDR2 YYDKDF (reference sequence). The CDR3 has 16 residues. This chain's CDR3 is CATSRLAGTVVNTIYF. CDR3 sequence (DNA): TGTGCCACCAGCCGTCTGGCCGGGACAGTTGTGAACACCATATATTTT.

The chain uses TRBV11-2 and TRBJ1-2; 7 bases align to TRBD1. Unmatched junction bases numbered 8, after V lost 6 bases and J lost 4 bases. The CDR3 sequence is 14 residues long. CDR1 is SGHAT, CDR2 FQNNGV, per germline. The CDR3 region is CASRPGQSFYGYTF. In nucleotides, the CDR3 is TGTGCCAGCAGACCGGGACAGAGCTTCTATGGCTACACCTTC.

This clone was observed once. The chain uses TRBV28 and TRBJ1-2, with 9 bases matching TRBD1. The CDR3 spans 15 residues. CDR1 and CDR2 (germline): MDHEN, SYDVKM. V shed 2 bases and J 8 bases; nucleotides not matched to a gene: 9. This chain's CDR3 is CASSLTQDRGEGYTF. DNA for the CDR3: TGTGCCAGCAGTTTAACCCAAGACAGGGGGGAAGGCTACACCTTC.

The chain employs TRBV11-2 and TRBJ2-1, with TRBD2 matching over 10 bases. J lost 4 bases, V lost 7 bases, and 7 bases had no gene match. The CDR3 covers 15 residues. Germline-derived CDR1 and CDR2 are SGHAT and FQNNGV. CDR3 nucleotide sequence: TGTGCCAGCACCGCGACTAGCGGGTTGTACAATGAGCAGTTCTTC. Its protein is CASTATSGLYNEQFF.

The chain has TRBV7-2 and TRBJ1-3; D perhaps matches TRBD1 (5 bases). There are 16 residues in the CDR3. Germline-derived CDR1 and CDR2 are SGHTA and FQGNSA. V was trimmed by 7 bases and J by 0 bases, leaving 16 bases between them. The CDR3 DNA sequence: TGTGCCAGCACCAAGGAGGGACCGAACTCTGGAAACACCATATATTTT. Translation: CASTKEGPNSGNTIYF.

The rearrangement links TRBV19 to TRBJ2-1; 8 positions match TRBD2. The CDR3 is 15 residues long. V was pared by 6 bases and J by 2 bases, with 6 bases of the junction left unmatched. Germline CDR1 and CDR2: LNHDA and SQIVND (reference sequence). The CDR3 DNA is TGTGCCAGTAGCAGCCCGGGAGGGACCTACAATGAGCAGTTCTTC. This translates into CASSSPGGTYNEQFF.

The chain uses TRBV7-3 and TRBJ2-2, with 9 bases matching TRBD1. CDR3 length: 16 amino acids. CDR1 SGHTA and CDR2 FQGTGA come from the germline V gene. The V gene end was trimmed by 3 bases and the J gene end by 6 bases; junction bases not matched to a gene: 8. CDR3: CASSFSGQGSSGELFF. The CDR3 region has the DNA TGTGCCAGCAGCTTCTCGGGACAGGGTAGTTCCGGGGAGCTGTTTTTT.

The chain carries TRBV29-1 and TRBJ2-3; D perhaps matches TRBD2 (6 bases). CDR3 length equals 15 residues. Germline V gene lookup returns CDR1 SQVTM and CDR2 ANQGSEA. Trimming stripped 7 bases from V and 2 bases from J, with 19 bases between. The CDR3 DNA sequence: TGCAGCGGCCAAGGCGGGGCGGAAGTCACAGATACGCAGTATTTT. This encodes CSGQGGAEVTDTQYF.

The V gene is TRBV29-1, the J gene TRBJ2-7; TRBD1 matches 7 bases. This CDR3 comprises 15 residues. CDR1 and CDR2 (germline): SQVTM, ANQGSEA. V was clipped by 4 bases and J by 2 bases; unmatched bases: 11. CDR3 sequence: CSVGYQAGGPYEQYF. CDR3 in DNA: TGCAGCGTTGGTTATCAGGCAGGGGGTCCCTACGAGCAGTACTTC.